One and the same sample provided the 13 T cell receptor beta chains below, sequenced in a study of CD8 T cells in Susac syndrome (dated by TCRdb to between 2019 and 2020). Library preparation used the immunoSEQ multiplex PCR assay. RNA was extracted using the RNeasy kit, and roughly 0.5 to 1 microgram was reverse transcribed with random hexamers. The public reads were run again by TCRdb, first through fastp at Q25 and then through MiXCR, and only productive beta chains were kept. Duplicate CDR3 protein sequences are folded into a single record with the most common DNA and genes. The sample table lists some 180,000 distinct CDR3 sequences, around 90% of them with a count of one. The ten largest account for roughly 0.087% of the sample. The sequenced sample was CD4+ T cells from PBMCs. Every receptor here comes from a human donor with Susac syndrome.

J is TRBJ2-1 and V is TRBV5-5; D is unresolved. V lost 4 bases, J lost 8 bases, and 10 bases lay in between. The CDR3 is made up of 12 amino acids. The V gene's germline CDR1 is SGHKS and CDR2 YYEKEE (reference sequence). The CDR3, as DNA: TGTGCCAGCAGCCTCCCACCCCATGAGCAGTTCTTC. It specifies CASSLPPHEQFF.

The rearrangement joins TRBV20-1 to TRBJ2-5, with 10 positions matching TRBD2. This CDR3 region has 15 residues. CDR1 is DFQATT, CDR2 SNEGSKA, per germline (reference sequence). The V and J ends lost 5 bases and 4 bases, in that order; junction bases with no gene match: 10. The CDR3 DNA is TGCAGTGCTTATCAAGCGGGAGGGCCGGGAGAGACCCAGTACTTC. The encoded protein is CSAYQAGGPGETQYF.

The chain is built from TRBV25-1 and TRBJ2-3; 9 nucleotides agree with TRBD2. J lost 6 bases, V lost 2 bases, and 9 bases had no gene match. The CDR3 consists of 16 residues. Per the germline V gene, CDR1 is MGHDK and CDR2 is SYGVNS. The CDR3 nucleotides are TGTGCCAGCAGTGAAGGTATAGCGGGGGCTAGGGATACGCAGTATTTT. As protein: CASSEGIAGARDTQYF.

The rearrangement joins TRBV11-3 to TRBJ1-1; D is possibly TRBD1 (5 bases). Trimming cost V 5 bases and J 0 bases, with 22 bases left between them. The germline CDR1 and CDR2 sequences are SGHNT and YENEEA. There are 18 residues in the CDR3. This chain's CDR3 is CASSPLAPDTTMNTEAFF. In nucleotides, the CDR3 is TGTGCCAGCAGCCCACTAGCCCCGGACACCACTATGAACACTGAAGCTTTCTTT.

V usage is TRBV7-9 and J usage is TRBJ1-2; D perhaps matches TRBD1 (6 bases). Trimming pared 5 bases from V and 12 bases from J, leaving 16 bases between. This CDR3 is built from 12 residues. Germline CDR1 SEHNR, CDR2 FQNEAQ (reference sequence). The CDR3 is CASSTDSSGNTF. CDR3 nucleotide sequence: TGTGCCAGCAGCACGGACAGTAGTGGTAACACCTTC.

In its sample, this clonotype was seen once. V and J are TRBV25-1 and TRBJ2-2; no firm D call. V was shortened by 6 bases and J by 4 bases, with 12 bases between the two germline ends. The CDR3 covers 14 residues. The germline CDR1 and CDR2 sequences are MGHDK and SYGVNS. The CDR3 DNA sequence: TGTGCCAGCAGCGTGGACCACATCACCGGGGAGCTGTTTTTT. Protein: CASSVDHITGELFF.

The chain links TRBV19 to TRBJ2-3, with 8 bases lining up with TRBD1. Per the germline V gene, CDR1 is LNHDA and CDR2 is SQIVND (reference sequence). The CDR3 totals 14 residues. With 5 bases clipped from V and 3 bases from J, the junction kept 4 bases outside the gene matches. The CDR3 sequence is CASSPRQGTDTQYF. DNA for the CDR3: TGTGCCAGTAGTCCGAGACAGGGGACAGATACGCAGTATTTT. Together with reference TRBV19 and TRBJ2-3, the CDR3 gives the full variable domain: DGGITQSPKYLFRKEGQNVTLSCEQNLNHDAMYWYRQDPGQGLRLIYYSQIVNDFQKGDIAEGYSVSREKKESFPLTVTSAQKNPTAFYLCASSPRQGTDTQYFGPGTRLTVL.

The genes are TRBV6-2 or TRBV6-3 and TRBJ2-7; D is unresolved. The length of the CDR3 is 11 residues. Germline values: CDR1 MNHEY, CDR2 SVGEGT. V was trimmed by 7 bases and J by 6 bases, leaving 10 bases between them. CDR3 protein: CASTEVGEQYF. CDR3 DNA sequence: TGTGCCAGCACCGAGGTGGGCGAGCAGTACTTC.

The rearrangement joins TRBV3-1 to TRBJ1-1; 8 positions match TRBD1. The junction had 6 bases not matched to a gene; V was cut back by 4 bases and J by 2 bases. Germline CDR1 and CDR2: LGHDT and YNNKEL (reference sequence). The CDR3 runs to 15 residues. The CDR3 DNA reads TGTGCCAGCAGCCCCTGGACAGGGATTAACACTGAAGCTTTCTTT. Protein: CASSPWTGINTEAFF.

This chain links TRBV29-1 with TRBJ2-3; TRBD1 matches at 9 bases. With V trimmed by 3 bases and J by 3 bases, 1 base remained unmatched. The germline gives CDR1 SQVTM, CDR2 ANQGSEA. CDR3 size: 13 residues. The CDR3 DNA follows: TGCAGCGTTGAGACAGGGGGGACAGATACGCAGTATTTT. Its protein product is CSVETGGTDTQYF.

The chain uses TRBV19 and TRBJ2-5, with D possibly being TRBD2 (5 bases). V was clipped by 4 bases and J by 4 bases, with 10 bases between them. Germline assignment: CDR1 LNHDA and CDR2 SQIVND (reference sequence). The CDR3 is made up of 13 amino acids. CDR3 protein: CASSSSARETQYF. DNA for the CDR3: TGTGCCAGTAGTAGTAGCGCCCGAGAGACCCAGTACTTC.

This CDR3 reads CASTLLAGGIGEQFF. The CDR3 DNA reads as TGTGCCAGCACTTTACTAGCGGGGGGTATCGGTGAGCAGTTCTTC. V is TRBV2 and J is TRBJ2-1; TRBD2 aligns across 12 bases. In germline, CDR1 is SNHLY, CDR2 FYNNEI. This CDR3 has 15 amino acids. The junction had 10 bases not matched to a gene; V was cut back by 7 bases and J by 9 bases.

The chain has TRBV11-3 and TRBJ2-1; TRBD2 matches 12 bases. The CDR3 loop spans 16 amino acids. Germline-derived CDR1 and CDR2 are SGHNT and YENEEA. J lost 3 bases, V lost 5 bases, and 5 bases had no gene match. For the CDR3, the DNA is TGTGCCAGCAGCCCCGGACTAGCGGGGAGCTACAATGAGCAGTTCTTC. Its protein is CASSPGLAGSYNEQFF.